Following are 24 T cell receptor beta chains from one sample sequenced in a study of T cells in Graves' hyperthyroidism and ophthalmopathy. From RNA transcripts, TCR beta CDR3 regions were amplified. HTBI primers drove first-round RT-PCR of the TCR CDR3. TCRdb processed the multiplex PCR reads anew with MiXCR; each CDR3 protein has one entry. The sample lists about 380,000 distinct CDR3 sequences; under 20% were seen once. Input material: blood. All receptors derive from a man younger than 35 with Graves' ophthalmopathy.

This clonotype occurred many times. V gene TRBV2 combines with J gene TRBJ1-2; the D is unclear. Between the trimmed V and J ends, which lost 7 bases and 3 bases, there was a span of 15 bases. Germline V lookup: CDR1 SNHLY, CDR2 FYNNEI. The CDR3 consists of 14 residues. DNA of the CDR3: TGTGCCAGCACGATGATGGGTTGGGACTATGGCTACACCTTC. Translating it yields CASTMMGWDYGYTF.

Note on this clonotype: A clone one base away is much larger, so this may be a read error. This chain links TRBV5-6 with TRBJ2-7; D is uncertain. The CDR3 runs 13 residues. Germline values: CDR1 SGHDT, CDR2 YYEEEE. CDR3 region: CASSSDTNYEQHF. CDR3 DNA: TGTGCCAGCAGCTCGGATACCAACTACGAGCAGCACTTC.

This rearrangement joins TRBV5-1 to TRBJ1-2; D is ambiguous. This CDR3 region has 13 residues. V was clipped by 1 base and J by 2 bases, with 6 bases between them. Germline V gene lookup returns CDR1 SGHRS and CDR2 YFSETQ. The CDR3 nucleotides read TGCGCCAGCAGCTTGACAGAGAACTATGGCTACACCTTC. It codes for CASSLTENYGYTF.

The table lists this clonotype with many counts. The genes are TRBV18 and TRBJ1-5; D uncertain. This CDR3 has 14 amino acids. Germline values: CDR1 KGHSH, CDR2 LQKENI. The V end was cut by 4 bases, the J end by 2 bases, with 9 bases between. The CDR3 DNA is TGTGCCAGCTCACAAGACGGGGGCAATCAGCCCCAGCATTTT. Protein product: CASSQDGGNQPQHF.

In this sample, this clonotype turned up a few times. The chain carries TRBV5-4 and TRBJ2-2, with D possibly matching TRBD2 (6 bases). Trimming pared 0 bases from V and 6 bases from J, leaving 6 bases between. Germline values: CDR1 SGHNT, CDR2 YYREEE (reference sequence). The length of the CDR3 is 13 residues. CDR3 loop: CASSLGEAGELFF. CDR3 nucleotides: TGTGCCAGCAGCTTGGGGGAGGCCGGGGAGCTGTTTTTT.

The table lists this clonotype with many counts. The chain employs TRBV11-2 and TRBJ2-2; 10 bases align to TRBD1. This CDR3 has 15 residues. V gave up 5 bases and J gave up 7 bases; unmatched junction bases: 7. Germline CDR1 reads SGHAT; CDR2 reads FQNNGV. The CDR3 DNA follows: TGTGCCAGCAGCGTAAGAGGGACAGGGGTCGGGGAGCTGTTTTTT. Translation: CASSVRGTGVGELFF.

The sample holds many counts of this clonotype. The chain links TRBV18 to TRBJ2-1, with 8 nucleotides matching TRBD1. Trimming cost V 5 bases and J 6 bases; bases outside gene matches: 3. This CDR3 has 13 amino acids. Germline CDR1 and CDR2: KGHSH and LQKENI. The CDR3 is CASSSQGANEQFF. For the CDR3, the DNA is TGTGCCAGCTCATCCCAGGGGGCCAATGAGCAGTTCTTC.

This clonotype showed up many times. The chain couples TRBV20-1 to TRBJ1-1; TRBD1 is a possible D gene (6 bases). Trimming removed 6 bases at V and 5 bases at J, with 16 bases between. CDR3 size: 13 residues. Germline V gene data show CDR1 as DFQATT and CDR2 as SNEGSKA (reference sequence). The CDR3 DNA reads as TGCAGTGCGGACGACCCTACAGGGACTGAAGCTTTCTTT. Translation: CSADDPTGTEAFF.

This clonotype was seen at least ten times. The rearrangement links TRBV2 to TRBJ1-5; TRBD1 agrees at 7 bases. This CDR3 region has 16 residues. Trimming took 4 bases from V and 0 from J; bases not matched to a gene: 6. Germline V gene lookup returns CDR1 SNHLY and CDR2 FYNNEI. CDR3 sequence reads: CASSGARTGSNQPQHF. The CDR3 bases are TGTGCCAGCAGTGGGGCAAGGACAGGTAGCAATCAGCCCCAGCATTTT.

V and J are TRBV13 and TRBJ2-7, with a weak D call TRBD2 (5 bases). Between the trimmed V and J ends, which lost 1 base and 4 bases, there was a span of 17 bases. From germline, CDR1 is PRHDT and CDR2 FYEKMQ (reference sequence). CDR3 length equals 16 residues. Here the CDR3 DNA reads TGTGCCAGCAGCTTAGAGGCGGGCCGCTCGAAGTACGAGCAGTACTTC. As protein: CASSLEAGRSKYEQYF.

This clonotype has ten or more counts. The chain is built from TRBV20-1 and TRBJ1-1, with TRBD1 as a possible D gene (5 bases). The CDR3 is 11 residues long. From germline, CDR1 is DFQATT and CDR2 SNEGSKA (reference sequence). V was pared by 6 bases and J by 11 bases, with 16 bases between. In DNA, the CDR3 is TGCAGTGCCTCGCGGGACCCGAGCGCTTTCTTT. Translated: CSASRDPSAFF.

In this sample, this clonotype turned up many times. The genes are TRBV7-3 and TRBJ2-3; TRBD2 matches at 8 bases. The J segment lost 2 bases and the V segment lost 1 base, leaving 2 bases of the junction unmatched. The germline CDR1 and CDR2 sequences are SGHTA and FQGTGA. CDR3 length: 15 residues. CDR3 protein: CASSLKRGHTDTQYF. The DNA for the CDR3 is TGTGCCAGCAGCTTAAAGCGGGGGCACACAGATACGCAGTATTTT.

This clonotype occurred many times. The J gene is TRBJ2-5, the V gene TRBV28; 7 bases fit TRBD1. The CDR3 contains 13 residues. J was trimmed by 3 bases and V by 5 bases; bases with no gene match: 3. Germline CDR1 and CDR2: MDHEN and SYDVKM. The CDR3 DNA is TGTGCCAGCAGTGTTGACAGGGAAGAGACCCAGTACTTC. Protein: CASSVDREETQYF.

Ten or more counts support this clonotype. This rearrangement joins TRBV20-1 to TRBJ1-2, with D possibly TRBD1 on 5 matching bases. Germline V gene sequence: CDR1 DFQATT, CDR2 SNEGSKA (reference sequence). The CDR3 is 13 amino acids. V gave up 3 bases and J gave up 7 bases, with 15 bases separating them. The CDR3 protein is CSARSQGWGGYTF. The CDR3 bases are TGCAGTGCTAGGAGCCAGGGTTGGGGTGGCTACACCTTC.

This clonotype was counted many times. The chain employs TRBV28 and TRBJ1-6; TRBD1 aligns across 9 bases. The junction had 6 bases not matched to a gene; V was cut back by 6 bases and J by 9 bases. Germline V CDR1 and CDR2: MDHEN, SYDVKM. The CDR3 spans 14 residues. DNA of the CDR3: TGTGCCAGCAGAAGCCGGGACAGGGTTTCACCCCTCCACTTT. Protein product: CASRSRDRVSPLHF.

The table lists this clonotype with many counts. The chain couples TRBV20-1 to TRBJ2-5, with 8 positions matching TRBD2. V gave up 4 bases and J gave up 3 bases; unmatched junction bases: 7. Germline values: CDR1 DFQATT, CDR2 SNEGSKA (reference sequence). CDR3 length: 14 residues. The DNA for the CDR3 is TGCAGTGCTAAAGCGGGGGCGCTGGAAGAGACCCAGTACTTC. This sequence encodes CSAKAGALEETQYF.

V usage is TRBV12-3 or TRBV12-4 and J usage is TRBJ1-5; D ambiguous. This CDR3 is 13 amino acids long. Trimming removed 5 bases from V and 0 bases from J, with 5 bases in between. The DNA of the CDR3 is TGTGCCAGCAGTACGGCTAGCAATCAGCCCCAGCATTTT. It yields the protein CASSTASNQPQHF.

V usage is TRBV18 and J usage is TRBJ1-1; D is unclear. Per the germline V gene, CDR1 is KGHSH and CDR2 is LQKENI. The CDR3 is made up of 14 amino acids. Trimming stripped 3 bases from V and 1 base from J, with 9 bases between. This chain's CDR3 is CASSPPHKNTEAFF. CDR3 DNA sequence: TGTGCCAGCTCACCCCCCCATAAGAACACTGAAGCTTTCTTT.

This clonotype was seen more than once but under ten times. The chain couples TRBV19 to TRBJ1-5; maybe TRBD1 (6 bases). Looked up from germline, CDR1 is LNHDA and CDR2 is SQIVND (reference sequence). V was shortened by 10 bases and J by 12 bases, with 10 bases between the two germline ends. The CDR3 runs to 9 residues. The CDR3 sequence is CATTDSQHF. CDR3 nucleotide sequence: TGTGCCACCACGGACAGCCAGCATTTT. Full variable domain (outside the CDR3, taken from reference TRBV19 and TRBJ1-5): DGGITQSPKYLFRKEGQNVTLSCEQNLNHDAMYWYRQDPGQGLRLIYYSQIVNDFQKGDIAEGYSVSREKKESFPLTVTSAQKNPTAFYLCATTDSQHFGDGTRLSIL.

V usage is TRBV20-1 and J usage is TRBJ1-2; tentative D call: TRBD1 (6 bases). V was pared by 3 bases and J by 0 bases, with 14 bases between. The germline V gene has CDR1 DFQATT and CDR2 SNEGSKA (reference sequence). This CDR3 region has 15 residues. CDR3 nucleotides: TGCAGTGCTAGGACCAGGGGACGAACTAACTATGGCTACACCTTC. Encoded protein: CSARTRGRTNYGYTF.

The chain is built from TRBV19 and TRBJ2-1; D not resolved. Germline lookup yields CDR1 LNHDA and CDR2 SQIVND (reference sequence). The CDR3 covers 11 residues. The germline V and J ends were trimmed by 4 bases and 9 bases, with 7 bases remaining between them. The CDR3 loop reads CASSSRSEQFF. As DNA, the CDR3 is TGTGCCAGTAGTAGTAGAAGTGAGCAGTTCTTC.

With regard to this clonotype: It may be a read error: a sequence one base away is much more abundant. Without the conserved terminal phenylalanine or tryptophan, this CDR3 likely stems from a read error. This rearrangement joins TRBV12-3 or TRBV12-4 to TRBJ1-5, with unresolved D. CDR3 length: 12 amino acids. V dropped 6 bases and J dropped 6 bases, with 9 bases sitting between them. The CDR3 reads CASRVDFQPQHS. The CDR3 DNA reads as TGTGCCAGCAGGGTGGACTTTCAGCCCCAGCATTCT.

The V gene is TRBV19, the J gene TRBJ1-2; possibly TRBD1 for D (6 bases). The V gene's germline CDR1 is LNHDA and CDR2 SQIVND (reference sequence). This CDR3 spans 14 amino acids. Trimming pared 7 bases from V and 2 bases from J, leaving 14 bases between. CDR3: CASNTNRVNYGYTF. In DNA, the CDR3 is TGTGCCAGTAATACAAACAGGGTCAACTATGGCTACACCTTC.

This clonotype was seen repeatedly, ten times or more. V usage is TRBV11-2 and J usage is TRBJ2-5; D perhaps matches TRBD2 (5 bases). V lost 3 bases and J lost 3, with 17 bases in between. The CDR3 covers 16 residues. Germline CDR1 is SGHAT and CDR2 is FQNNGV. CDR3 sequence: CASSFKFPLGKETQYF. As DNA, the CDR3 is TGTGCCAGCAGCTTTAAATTCCCACTAGGGAAAGAGACCCAGTACTTC.